The source of this T cell receptor beta chain is a study of TIL therapy for anti-PD-1-resistant metastatic lung cancer. The wider study: Half of patients were current or former smokers. Median tumor mutation burden was approximately 1.5 mutations per megabase. Whole-study results and caveats: After infusion, TIL clonotypes partly replaced peripheral T cells and declined over months.

The CDR3 covers 15 residues. The germline V gene encodes CDR1 SGHVS and CDR2 FQNEAQ. V shed 6 bases and J shed 7 bases, with 18 bases lying between them. Time point reported: pre-treatment sample, taken before nivolumab and TIL therapy. This clone was seen a single time. The antigen remains unidentified. The immunoSEQ assay was v3. Clones were read by immunoSEQ multiplex PCR, and TCRdb kept only the in-frame ones, dropping some. There are around 19,000 clones in the sample; around four fifths occur only once, and over 2% lies in the top ten. This sequence joins TRBV7-8 and TRBJ1-4, with D possibly matching TRBD1 (5 bases). The TCR originated in a person between 25 and 80 years old with non-small cell lung cancer. The source was blood, collected at baseline. DNA of the CDR3: TGTGCCAGCAGTATTAGGGGCGGGGTCAGTGAAAAACTGTTTTTT. It encodes CASSIRGGVSEKLFF.